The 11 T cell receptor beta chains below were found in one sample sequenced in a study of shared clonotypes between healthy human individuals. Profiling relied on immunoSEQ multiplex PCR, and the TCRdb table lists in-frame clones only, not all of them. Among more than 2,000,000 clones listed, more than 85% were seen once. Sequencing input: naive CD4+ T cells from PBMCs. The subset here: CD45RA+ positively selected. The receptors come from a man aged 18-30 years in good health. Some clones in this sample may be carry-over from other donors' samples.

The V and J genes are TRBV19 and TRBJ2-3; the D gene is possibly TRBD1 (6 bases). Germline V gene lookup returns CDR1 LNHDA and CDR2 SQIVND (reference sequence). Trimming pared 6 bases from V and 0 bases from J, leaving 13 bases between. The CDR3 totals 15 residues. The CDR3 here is CASRPTGSSTDTQYF. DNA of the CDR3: TGTGCCAGTAGACCGACAGGATCTAGCACAGATACGCAGTATTTT.

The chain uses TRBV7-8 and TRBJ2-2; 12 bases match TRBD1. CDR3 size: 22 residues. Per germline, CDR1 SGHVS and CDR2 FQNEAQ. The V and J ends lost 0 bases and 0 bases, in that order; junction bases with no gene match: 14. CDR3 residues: CASSLADRDRGPLASNTGELFF. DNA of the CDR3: TGTGCCAGCAGCTTAGCAGACCGGGACAGGGGGCCTCTTGCATCGAACACCGGGGAGCTGTTTTTT. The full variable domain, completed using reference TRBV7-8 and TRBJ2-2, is GAGVSQSPRYKVAKRGQDVALRCDPISGHVSLFWYQQALGQGPEFLTYFQNEAQLDKSGLPSDRFFAERPEGSVSTLKIQRTQQEDSAVYLCASSLADRDRGPLASNTGELFFGEGSRLTVL.

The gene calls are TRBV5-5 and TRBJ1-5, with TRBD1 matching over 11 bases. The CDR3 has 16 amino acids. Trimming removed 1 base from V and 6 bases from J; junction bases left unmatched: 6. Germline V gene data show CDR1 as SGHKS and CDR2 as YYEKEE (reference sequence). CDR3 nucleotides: TGTGCCAGCAGCTTGTGGGACAGGGGGGCCAGTCAGCCCCAGCATTTT. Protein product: CASSLWDRGASQPQHF.

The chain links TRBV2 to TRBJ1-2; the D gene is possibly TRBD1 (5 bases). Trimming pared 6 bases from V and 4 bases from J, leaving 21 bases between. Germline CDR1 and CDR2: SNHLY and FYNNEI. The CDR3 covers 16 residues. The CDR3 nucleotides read TGTGCCAGCAGCGACTCCAATCTTAGGGGAGGCTATGGCTACACCTTC. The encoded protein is CASSDSNLRGGYGYTF. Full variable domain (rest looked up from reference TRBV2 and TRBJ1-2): EPEVTQTPSHQVTQMGQEVILRCVPISNHLYFYWYRQILGQKVEFLVSFYNNEISEKSEIFDDQFSVERPDGSNFTLKIRSTKLEDSAMYFCASSDSNLRGGYGYTFGSGTRLTVV.

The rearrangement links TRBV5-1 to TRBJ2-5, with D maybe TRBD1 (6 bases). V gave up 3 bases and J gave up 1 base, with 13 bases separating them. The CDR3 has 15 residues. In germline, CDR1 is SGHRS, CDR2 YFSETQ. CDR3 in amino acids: CASSSGQAAQETQYF. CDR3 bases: TGCGCCAGCAGCTCGGGACAAGCCGCCCAAGAGACCCAGTACTTC. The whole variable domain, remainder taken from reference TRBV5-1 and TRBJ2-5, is KAGVTQTPRYLIKTRGQQVTLSCSPISGHRSVSWYQQTPGQGLQFLFEYFSETQRNKGNFPGRFSGRQFSNSRSEMNVSTLELGDSALYLCASSSGQAAQETQYFGPGTRLLVL.

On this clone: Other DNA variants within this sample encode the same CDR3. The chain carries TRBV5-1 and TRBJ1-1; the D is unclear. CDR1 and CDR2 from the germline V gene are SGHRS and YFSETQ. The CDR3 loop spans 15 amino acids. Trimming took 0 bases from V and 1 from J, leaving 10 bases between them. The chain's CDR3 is CASSLEPGRNTEAFF. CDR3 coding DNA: TGCGCCAGCAGCTTGGAGCCAGGACGGAACACTGAAGCTTTCTTT.

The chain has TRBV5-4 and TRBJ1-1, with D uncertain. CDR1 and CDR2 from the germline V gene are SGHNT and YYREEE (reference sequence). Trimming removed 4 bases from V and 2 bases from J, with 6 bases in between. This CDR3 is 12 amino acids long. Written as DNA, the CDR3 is TGTGCCAGCAGCCGCCTAAACACTGAAGCTTTCTTT. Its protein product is CASSRLNTEAFF.

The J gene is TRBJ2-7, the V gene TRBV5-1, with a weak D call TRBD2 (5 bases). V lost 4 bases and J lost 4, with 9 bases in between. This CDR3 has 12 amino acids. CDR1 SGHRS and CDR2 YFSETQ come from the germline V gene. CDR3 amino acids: CASSPERYEQYF. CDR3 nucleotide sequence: TGCGCCAGCAGCCCCGAGCGGTACGAGCAGTACTTC.

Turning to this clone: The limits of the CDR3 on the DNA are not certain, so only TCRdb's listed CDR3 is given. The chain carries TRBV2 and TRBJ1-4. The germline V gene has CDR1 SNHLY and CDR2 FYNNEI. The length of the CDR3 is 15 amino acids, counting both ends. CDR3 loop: CASILGGATNEKLFF.

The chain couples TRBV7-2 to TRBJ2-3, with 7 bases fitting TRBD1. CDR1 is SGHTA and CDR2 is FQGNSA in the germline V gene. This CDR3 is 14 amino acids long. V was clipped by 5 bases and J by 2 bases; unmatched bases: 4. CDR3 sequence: CASSKTGLTDTQYF. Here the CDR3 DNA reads TGTGCCAGCAGCAAGACAGGGCTCACAGATACGCAGTATTTT.

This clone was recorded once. This CDR3 reads CATGRLAAVNEQFF. The CDR3 DNA reads TGTGCCACTGGTCGGTTAGCGGCTGTGAATGAGCAGTTCTTC. The genes are TRBV11-2 and TRBJ2-1; a weak D match, TRBD2 (6 bases). The V gene lost 10 bases and the J gene lost 7 bases, with 20 bases spanning the gap. Germline assignment: CDR1 SGHAT and CDR2 FQNNGV. The CDR3 has 14 residues.